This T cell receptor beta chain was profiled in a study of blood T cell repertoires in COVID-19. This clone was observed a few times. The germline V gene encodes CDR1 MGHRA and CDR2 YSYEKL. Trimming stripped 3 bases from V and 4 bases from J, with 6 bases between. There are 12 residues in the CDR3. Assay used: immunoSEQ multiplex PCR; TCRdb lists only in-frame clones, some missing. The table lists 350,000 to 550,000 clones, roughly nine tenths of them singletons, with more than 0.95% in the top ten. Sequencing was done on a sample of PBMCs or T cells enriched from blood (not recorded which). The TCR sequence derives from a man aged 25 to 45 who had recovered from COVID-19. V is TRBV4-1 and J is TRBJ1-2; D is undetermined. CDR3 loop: CASSHRIYGYTF. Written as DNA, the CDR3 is TGCGCCAGCAGCCACAGGATCTATGGCTACACCTTC.